This T cell receptor beta chain emerged from a study of T-cell reconstitution after alpha-beta-depleted transplantation in children. This CDR3 has 14 residues. V lost 4 bases to trimming and J lost 8 bases, with 17 bases between them. Germline CDR1 is SGHTA and CDR2 is FQGNSA. This sample's TCRbeta library carried unique molecular identifier barcodes. From the PCR reads, TCRdb called clonotypes with MiXCR, one entry per CDR3 protein. The sample lists over 200,000 distinct CDR3 sequences; about a sixth were seen once. A remark on this clonotype: The antigen is undetermined.

Study-level points and caveats: Fresh T-cell production supplied most of the T-cell counts and diversity seen one year after transplant.

The material was PBMCs, mostly from graft donor cells, obtained 360 days after TCRalphabeta/CD19-depleted stem cell transplant. The rearrangement uses TRBV7-2 and TRBJ1-1; D is possibly TRBD1 (6 bases). The receptor's source is a male patient aged 2 to 10 who had a stem cell transplant for acute lymphoblastic leukemia, so the T cells may come from the graft donor. DNA for the CDR3: TGTGCCAGCAGCTGGATGGGGGACATGGGCGAAGCTTTCTTT. It codes for CASSWMGDMGEAFF.